Each of the 27 T cell receptor beta chains below was sequenced from the same sample in a study of T cell repertoires in cytomegalovirus infection (dated by TCRdb to the late 2010s). The meaning of the sample's treatment or condition label: in vitro stimulation with specific CMV peptide epitopes to enrich CMV-specific T cells. Antigens for these TCRs are unknown. Sequenced using an Illumina HiSeq 1500. TCRdb reworked the public reads: Q25 trimming with fastp, MiXCR clone assembly, productive beta chains retained. Every entry covers one CDR3 protein and lists the most common genes and DNA from its rows. The sample table shows approximately 990,000 distinct CDR3 sequences, and roughly 30% are seen once. Of the sample, around 15% is held by the ten largest clones. The starting material was cultured CD8+ T cells from PBMCs, obtained from culture after CMV antigen stimulation. The receptors here all came from a human donor in good health (CMV status not recorded). Some clones in this sample may be carry-over from other donors' samples.

This clonotype was seen only a few times. The genes are TRBV24-1 and TRBJ2-1; a weak D match, TRBD1 (5 bases). The V end lost 9 bases, the J end lost 0 bases, and 5 bases lay between the germline ends. Germline V CDR1 and CDR2: KGHDR, SFDVKD. The CDR3 covers 12 residues. The CDR3 sequence: CATQGSYNEQFF. The CDR3 nucleotides read TGTGCCACCCAGGGCTCCTACAATGAGCAGTTCTTC.

This clonotype has more than one count but fewer than ten. The rearrangement uses TRBV4-3 and TRBJ1-6; tentative D call: TRBD1 (5 bases). CDR1 and CDR2 (germline): LGHNA, YSLEER. Trimming cost V 0 bases and J 9 bases, with 12 bases left between them. This CDR3 has 15 residues. Here the CDR3 DNA reads TGCGCCAGCAGCCAAGATCGTTCAGGGTTTTCACCCCTCCACTTT. This encodes CASSQDRSGFSPLHF.

The chain recombines TRBV6-5 with TRBJ2-3; D ambiguous. Germline V gene sequence: CDR1 MNHEY, CDR2 SVGAGI. The CDR3 consists of 15 residues. The germline V and J ends were trimmed by 2 bases and 0 bases, with 9 bases remaining between them. CDR3 sequence reads: CASSYATISTDTQYF. CDR3 nucleotides: TGTGCCAGCAGTTACGCCACGATCAGCACAGATACGCAGTATTTT.

This clonotype showed up just once. The rearrangement uses TRBV7-9 and TRBJ2-5, with 11 bases fitting TRBD2. V was clipped by 5 bases and J by 7 bases; unmatched bases: 9. Germline V gene sequence: CDR1 SEHNR, CDR2 FQNEAQ (reference sequence). This CDR3 is 15 amino acids long. CDR3 region: CASSLTSGAAGTQYF. The DNA for the CDR3 is TGTGCCAGCAGCCTGACTAGCGGGGCAGCAGGGACCCAGTACTTC.

The chain combines TRBV4-1 with TRBJ1-1; D gene uncertain. Germline V lookup: CDR1 MGHRA, CDR2 YSYEKL. This CDR3 is 16 amino acids long. V was trimmed by 1 base and J by 0 bases, leaving 12 bases between them. CDR3 residues: CASSQAQSEMNTEAFF. DNA for the CDR3: TGCGCCAGCAGCCAAGCACAGTCCGAAATGAACACTGAAGCTTTCTTT.

In this sample, this clonotype turned up many times. The chain recombines TRBV7-6 with TRBJ2-7; D tentatively fits TRBD1 or TRBD2 (7 bases each). CDR3 length: 15 amino acids. The V and J ends lost 4 bases and 5 bases respectively, with 18 bases between them. From germline, CDR1 is SGHVS and CDR2 FNYEAQ. CDR3 sequence (DNA): TGTGCCAGCAGCTCTTCTCCGACAGGGAGGGACGAGCAGTACGTC. The encoded protein is CASSSSPTGRDEQYV.

Only a few counts were recorded for this clonotype. CDR3 sequence (DNA): TGTGCCAGCAGTTACAATCCGGCCTTTTTTGAGCAGTACGTC. Protein: CASSYNPAFFEQYV. V is TRBV6-2 or TRBV6-3 and J is TRBJ2-7, with D hard to call. V was shortened by 2 bases and J by 7 bases, with 15 bases between the two germline ends. Germline assignment: CDR1 MNHEY and CDR2 SVGEGT. This CDR3 is 14 amino acids long.

As DNA, the CDR3 is TGTGCCAGCAGGACAGGGAGTACTAATGAAAAACTGTTTTTT. Amino acid sequence: CASRTGSTNEKLFF. The chain is built from TRBV27 and TRBJ1-4; 7 bases map to TRBD1. The ends lost 6 bases at V and 2 bases at J; junction bases unmatched: 3. This CDR3 comprises 14 residues. The germline V gene encodes CDR1 MNHEY and CDR2 SMNVEV (reference sequence).

This clonotype was observed many times. This CDR3 reads CSASEVLRNTEAFF. The CDR3 DNA is TGCAGTGCTAGCGAGGTCCTCCGAAACACTGAAGCTTTCTTT. This sequence joins TRBV20-1 and TRBJ1-1, with D uncertain. Germline values: CDR1 DFQATT, CDR2 SNEGSKA (reference sequence). Trimming stripped 3 bases from V and 2 bases from J, with 13 bases between. The CDR3 contains 14 residues.

This chain connects TRBV7-3 to TRBJ2-1; 9 bases map to TRBD2. The CDR3 extends over 15 amino acids. V was clipped by 2 bases and J by 5 bases; unmatched bases: 4. The germline CDR1 and CDR2 sequences are SGHTA and FQGTGA. The CDR3 sequence is CASSLLIAGDNEQFF. CDR3 nucleotide sequence: TGTGCCAGCAGCTTACTCATAGCGGGGGACAATGAGCAGTTCTTC.

This clonotype has a handful of counts. The CDR3 is CASSYSTGSGEAFF. In DNA, the CDR3 is TGTGCCAGCAGTTACTCGACAGGTTCTGGCGAAGCTTTCTTT. This chain links TRBV6-2 or TRBV6-3 with TRBJ1-1, with D tentatively TRBD1 (6 bases). The germline gives CDR1 MNHEY, CDR2 SVGEGT. V lost 0 bases, J lost 8 bases, and 13 bases lay in between. This CDR3 region has 14 residues.

The chain recombines TRBV5-4 with TRBJ1-6; 7 bases align to TRBD1. V lost 0 bases and J lost 9; bases outside the gene matches: 6. This CDR3 spans 15 amino acids. Germline CDR1 is SGHNT and CDR2 is YYREEE (reference sequence). The CDR3: CASSLGQGVSSPLHF. The DNA of the CDR3 is TGTGCCAGCAGCTTGGGACAGGGTGTAAGTTCACCCCTCCACTTT.

This clonotype was recorded a few times. The rearrangement uses TRBV11-2 and TRBJ2-7, with D possibly TRBD2 on 7 matching bases. The V gene lost 1 base and the J gene lost 6 bases, with 10 bases spanning the gap. The CDR3 spans 13 residues. The germline gives CDR1 SGHAT, CDR2 FQNNGV. The CDR3 region has the DNA TGTGCCAGCAGCTTAGGGGGAGGGGGCGAGCAGTACGTC. As protein: CASSLGGGGEQYV.

In this sample, this clonotype turned up many times. The chain has TRBV18 and TRBJ2-1, with D hard to call. This CDR3 comprises 19 residues. V lost 3 bases and J 1 base, leaving 22 bases between the germline ends. The germline CDR1 and CDR2 sequences are KGHSH and LQKENI. Written as DNA, the CDR3 is TGTGCCAGCTCACCCCCCCCAATTACCGAGGAACTATCCTACAATGAGCAGTTCTTC. This encodes CASSPPPITEELSYNEQFF.

DNA for the CDR3: TGTGCCAGCAAGGGGGGGATCGCAGATACGCAGTATTTT. As protein: CASKGGIADTQYF. The chain links TRBV2 to TRBJ2-3, with D perhaps TRBD2 (7 bases). Germline V gene lookup returns CDR1 SNHLY and CDR2 FYNNEI. The CDR3 contains 13 residues. V lost 7 bases and J 4 bases, leaving 12 bases between the germline ends.

The table lists this clonotype with a few counts. The chain combines TRBV12-3 or TRBV12-4 with TRBJ2-3; 12 bases fit TRBD2. J lost 4 bases, V lost 4 bases, and 3 bases had no gene match. The CDR3 length is 15 residues. The CDR3 here is CASSYASGGADTQYF. The CDR3, as DNA: TGTGCCAGCAGTTACGCTAGCGGGGGGGCAGATACGCAGTATTTT.

The table lists this clonotype with many counts. The chain has TRBV27 and TRBJ2-7; possibly TRBD1 or TRBD2 for D (5 bases each). This CDR3 comprises 17 residues. Germline assignment: CDR1 MNHEY and CDR2 SMNVEV (reference sequence). Trimming took off 4 bases at V and 0 bases at J, with 19 bases between the two ends. The DNA for the CDR3 is TGTGCCAGCAGTTCCTCACCCCCTCGGGACCTCTCCTACGAGCAGTACGTC. Translating gives CASSSSPPRDLSYEQYV.

This clonotype was picked up a small number of times. The rearrangement joins TRBV27 to TRBJ2-3; TRBD2 might be the D (6 bases). The V gene's germline CDR1 is MNHEY and CDR2 SMNVEV (reference sequence). The CDR3 has 12 residues. Trimming left V 3 bases short and J 8 bases short, with 9 bases between. The CDR3 DNA sequence: TGTGCCAGCAGTTTCTACGGGGGTACGCAGTATTTT. Protein: CASSFYGGTQYF.

Of note for this clonotype: Germline is not matched at one junction end, which may reflect a read error. V and J are TRBV7-6 and TRBJ2-7, with D possibly TRBD2 on 6 matching bases. Germline V gives CDR1 SGHVS, CDR2 FNYEAQ. The CDR3 sequence is 16 residues long. CDR3 loop: CVSSLNRSGGSYEQYF. DNA for the CDR3: TGTGTCAGCAGCTTAAACCGTAGCGGAGGGTCCTACGAGCAGTACTTC.

This chain uses TRBV4-1 with TRBJ2-2; 8 bases agree with TRBD2. The CDR3 has 18 amino acids. With V trimmed by 1 base and J by 5 bases, 12 bases remained unmatched. Germline V CDR1 and CDR2: MGHRA, YSYEKL. In DNA form, the CDR3 reads TGCGCCAGCAGCCAAGGTCTAGCGGGTTACGCTGAAACCGGGGAGCTGTTTTTT. As protein: CASSQGLAGYAETGELFF.

This clonotype was detected a few times. The CDR3, as DNA: TGTGCCAGTAGTATCGATGGGGGTGGAACTGAAGCTTTCTTT. Translated: CASSIDGGGTEAFF. The J gene is TRBJ1-1, the V gene TRBV19; D may be TRBD1 (5 bases). Trimming stripped 3 bases from V and 5 bases from J, with 13 bases between. The CDR3 runs to 14 residues. CDR1 is LNHDA and CDR2 is SQIVND in the germline V gene (reference sequence). The full variable domain, with the rest looked up from reference TRBV19 and TRBJ1-1, is DGGITQSPKYLFRKEGQNVTLSCEQNLNHDAMYWYRQDPGQGLRLIYYSQIVNDFQKGDIAEGYSVSREKKESFPLTVTSAQKNPTAFYLCASSIDGGGTEAFFGQGTRLTVV.

This clonotype was found a few times. CDR3 loop: CASSVSGGPDTQYF. CDR3 in DNA: TGCGCCAGCAGTGTTAGCGGGGGTCCAGATACGCAGTATTTT. This chain joins TRBV10-2 and TRBJ2-3; 9 bases match TRBD2. Losses at the gene ends were 4 bases for V and 4 bases for J; bases not matched to a gene: 3. The CDR3 is 14 amino acids. Germline lookup yields CDR1 WSHSY and CDR2 SAAADI.

This clonotype was seen at least ten times. The gene calls are TRBV6-2 or TRBV6-3 and TRBJ2-1; D assignment may be TRBD1 or TRBD2 (5 bases each). Trimming left V 4 bases short and J 3 bases short, with 13 bases between. The length of the CDR3 is 15 residues. Germline V gene sequence: CDR1 MNHEY, CDR2 SVGEGT. The CDR3 DNA follows: TGTGCCAGCAGTTTGGGACCAGGGCTCTACAATGAGCAGTTCTTC. Translated: CASSLGPGLYNEQFF.

This clonotype was counted many times. The chain carries TRBV6-6 and TRBJ1-1; no reliable D call. Germline loops: CDR1 MNHNY, CDR2 SVGAGI (reference sequence). Trimming took off 4 bases at V and 5 bases at J, with 14 bases between the two ends. The CDR3 is 14 residues long. The CDR3 DNA sequence: TGTGCCAGCAGTTTACAGAAGTACCTTACTGAAGCTTTCTTT. This translates into CASSLQKYLTEAFF.

This clonotype was counted between two and nine times. The gene calls are TRBV7-8 and TRBJ1-4; TRBD1 might be the D (5 bases). The V gene's germline CDR1 is SGHVS and CDR2 FQNEAQ. CDR3 length: 15 amino acids. The V and J ends lost 5 bases and 5 bases respectively, with 15 bases between them. CDR3 in DNA: TGTGCCAGCAGCCCTCGCAGGGAGGGGAATGAAAAACTGTTTTTT. This gives the protein CASSPRREGNEKLFF.

The chain joins TRBV6-8 to TRBJ1-2; unclear D gene. The V end was cut by 1 base, the J end by 0 bases, with 12 bases between. Germline CDR1 MNHGY, CDR2 SAAAGT. CDR3 length equals 16 residues. The CDR3 protein is CASSYLPIQTNYGYTF. CDR3 nucleotides: TGTGCCAGCAGTTACTTGCCGATACAGACTAACTATGGCTACACCTTC.

This clonotype has just a few counts. The chain carries TRBV2 and TRBJ2-1; 8 nucleotides line up with TRBD2. Trimming cost V 7 bases and J 3 bases; bases outside gene matches: 11. CDR1 is SNHLY, CDR2 FYNNEI, per germline. The CDR3 is 16 residues long. In nucleotides, the CDR3 is TGTGCCAGCATCAGTACGGCCAGCGGGAGCTACAATGAGCAGTTCTTC. This gives the protein CASISTASGSYNEQFF.